Shown below are 11 T cell receptor beta chains from a single sample sequenced in a study of blood T cell repertoires in COVID-19. Clones were sequenced by immunoSEQ multiplex PCR, and TCRdb holds only the in-frame ones, with some missing. The sample consists of 250,000 or so clones, roughly 86% of them appearing once. The sample consisted of peripheral blood. These receptors came from a man aged 35 to 55 with active or convalescent COVID-19.

The J gene is TRBJ1-2, the V gene TRBV2; D unresolved. Germline CDR1 is SNHLY and CDR2 is FYNNEI. The CDR3 covers 12 residues. With 7 bases removed from V and 4 bases from J, the gap between germline ends came to 10 bases. CDR3 in DNA: TGTGCCAGCAATGGGCCAGGCTATGGCTACACCTTC. It codes for CASNGPGYGYTF.

The DNA for the CDR3 is TGTGCCACCAGTGATCCTGGACAGGGGGACCAGCATTTT. Its translation: CATSDPGQGDQHF. The chain links TRBV24-1 to TRBJ1-5; 10 nucleotides match TRBD1. The germline gives CDR1 KGHDR, CDR2 SFDVKD. This CDR3 spans 13 amino acids. Trimming at V came to 3 bases and at J to 12 bases, leaving 4 bases not matched to a gene.

The rearrangement links TRBV5-5 to TRBJ2-3, with 9 bases fitting TRBD1. V shed 4 bases, J shed 3 bases, and the junction held 15 bases outside the gene matches. The V gene's germline CDR1 is SGHKS and CDR2 YYEKEE (reference sequence). The CDR3 is 18 amino acids. The CDR3, as DNA: TGTGCCAGCAGCCCGACACAACCGGGACAGGGTGGTACAGATACGCAGTATTTT. This translates into CASSPTQPGQGGTDTQYF.

V and J are TRBV7-9 and TRBJ1-5; 9 nucleotides match TRBD1. Germline-derived CDR1 and CDR2 are SEHNR and FQNEAQ (reference sequence). J gave up 7 bases and V 7 bases, and 11 bases lay outside the gene matches. The CDR3 is made up of 15 amino acids. The CDR3 loop reads CASTRTGEVGQPQHF. The CDR3 nucleotides read TGTGCCAGCACCCGGACAGGGGAGGTTGGGCAGCCCCAGCATTTT.

V is TRBV30 and J is TRBJ1-5; D remains unclear. The V gene lost 2 bases and the J gene lost 3 bases, with 8 bases spanning the gap. CDR1 is GTSNPN, CDR2 SVGIG, per germline (reference sequence). The CDR3 extends over 13 amino acids. As DNA, the CDR3 is TGTGCCTGGAGTAGGGAGAACAATCAGCCCCAGCATTTT. Its protein product is CAWSRENNQPQHF.

This clone appeared once. J is TRBJ2-5 and V is TRBV5-1, with 8 bases matching TRBD1. CDR3 length equals 15 residues. The J segment lost 3 bases and the V segment lost 1 base, leaving 5 bases of the junction unmatched. Germline V gene sequence: CDR1 SGHRS, CDR2 YFSETQ. Here the CDR3 reads CASSLTTGEKETQYF. The CDR3 nucleotides are TGCGCCAGCAGCTTGACGACAGGGGAAAAAGAGACCCAGTACTTC.

The rearrangement joins TRBV30 to TRBJ2-7; D is perhaps TRBD1 (6 bases). The V end lost 5 bases, the J end lost 4 bases, and 9 bases lay between the germline ends. Germline V lookup: CDR1 GTSNPN, CDR2 SVGIG (reference sequence). This CDR3 is 11 amino acids long. The CDR3 coding sequence is TGTGCCTGGGGACAGATTTACGAGCAGTACTTC. It encodes CAWGQIYEQYF.

This chain links TRBV15 with TRBJ1-4, with D tentatively TRBD1 (5 bases). Trimming removed 1 base at V and 1 base at J, with 13 bases between. Germline CDR1 is LNHNV and CDR2 is YYDKDF (reference sequence). The CDR3 has 17 residues. The CDR3 is CATSRASVGGTNEKLFF. In DNA, the CDR3 is TGTGCCACCAGCAGAGCGTCTGTGGGGGGAACTAATGAAAAACTGTTTTTT.

In this sample, this clone turned up once. In DNA, the CDR3 is TGCGCCAGCAGCCGAGCCGGGACAGGGTCATCACTTGCAACTAATGAAAAACTGTTTTTT. Protein product: CASSRAGTGSSLATNEKLFF. This chain connects TRBV4-1 to TRBJ1-4; 9 bases fit TRBD1. The germline V gene encodes CDR1 MGHRA and CDR2 YSYEKL. The length of the CDR3 is 20 residues. The junction had 15 bases not matched to a gene; V was cut back by 4 bases and J by 0 bases.

The chain is built from TRBV24-1 and TRBJ1-6; unclear D gene. The CDR3 has 14 residues. Germline assignment: CDR1 KGHDR and CDR2 SFDVKD. Trimming pared 4 bases from V and 4 bases from J, leaving 7 bases between. Here the CDR3 reads CATSESAYNSPLHF. The CDR3 nucleotides are TGTGCCACCAGTGAGTCAGCGTATAATTCACCCCTCCACTTT.

V is TRBV10-1 and J is TRBJ2-1; 10 bases fit TRBD2. Germline-derived CDR1 and CDR2 are WNHNN and SYGVQD (reference sequence). Unmatched junction bases numbered 13, after V lost 5 bases and J lost 9 bases. CDR3 length: 16 amino acids. CDR3 sequence reads: CASSIIRTSGPSEQFF. The DNA of the CDR3 is TGCGCCAGCAGTATAATCAGGACTAGCGGCCCCTCTGAGCAGTTCTTC.